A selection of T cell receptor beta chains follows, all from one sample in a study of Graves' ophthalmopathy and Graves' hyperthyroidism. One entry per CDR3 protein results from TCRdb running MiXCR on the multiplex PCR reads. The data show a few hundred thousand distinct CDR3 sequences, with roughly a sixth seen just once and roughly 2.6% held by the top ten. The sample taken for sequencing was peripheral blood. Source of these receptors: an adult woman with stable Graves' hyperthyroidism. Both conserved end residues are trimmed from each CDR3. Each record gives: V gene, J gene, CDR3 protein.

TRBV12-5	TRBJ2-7	ASGLVTDGYEQY
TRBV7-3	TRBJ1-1	ASSLLSLGRTEAF
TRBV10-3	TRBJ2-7	ASSEWTGSSNEQY
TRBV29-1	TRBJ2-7	SVEDGRYEQY
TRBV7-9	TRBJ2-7	ASSAGGLTYEQY
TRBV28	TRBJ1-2	ASSFPGSDGYT
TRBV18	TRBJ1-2	ASSATTTRQGNGYT
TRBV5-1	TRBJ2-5	ASSMTVLLETQY
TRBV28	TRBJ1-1	ASSPWTAMNTEAF
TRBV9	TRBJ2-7	ASSPAGTGLYEQY
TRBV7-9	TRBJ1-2	AIPGQNNYGYT
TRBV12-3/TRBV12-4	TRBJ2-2	ASSFRRPNTGELF
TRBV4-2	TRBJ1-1	ASSQVEDSRS
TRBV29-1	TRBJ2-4	SVKGGLAKNIQY
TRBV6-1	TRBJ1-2	ASREGGNYGYT
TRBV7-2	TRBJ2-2	ASSLLPDRFFVSGELF
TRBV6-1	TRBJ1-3	ASSEGRGRENTIY
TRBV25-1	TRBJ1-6	ASSGQGLNSPLH
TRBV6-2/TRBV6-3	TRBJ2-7	ASRRVAGAYEQY
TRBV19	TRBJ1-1	ASSIGEEENTEAF
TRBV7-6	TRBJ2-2	ASSSITGGGITGELF
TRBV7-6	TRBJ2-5	ASSLVPLGQGIQETQY
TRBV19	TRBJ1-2	ASSTTDRSGYGYT
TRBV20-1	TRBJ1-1	SAQSGNTEAF
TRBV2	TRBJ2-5	ASESVETQY
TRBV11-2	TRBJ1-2	ASRFRRGQARPYLNYGYT
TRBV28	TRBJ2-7	ASSSTSYEQY
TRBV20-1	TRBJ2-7	SAPAWERGTYEQY
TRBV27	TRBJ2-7	ASSFSAKSYEQY
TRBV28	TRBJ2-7	ASSPGDGDRYEQY
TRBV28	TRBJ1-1	ASSYTGILTTEAF
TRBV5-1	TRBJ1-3	ASSSGQSSGNTIY
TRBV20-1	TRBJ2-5	SAKTSGTETQY
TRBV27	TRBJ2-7	ASSLGVAAANEQY
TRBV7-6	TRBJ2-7	ASSLALAGEAYEQY
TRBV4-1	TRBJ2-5	ASSQEVIGTGQETQY
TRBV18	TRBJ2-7	ASSTRVEEQY
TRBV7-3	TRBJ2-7	ASSSRTGRGGLAGHSYEQY
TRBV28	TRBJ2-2	ASSLVLGAAGELF
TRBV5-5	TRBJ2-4	ASSPRTGGLTKNVQY
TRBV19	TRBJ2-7	ASSMQASYEQY
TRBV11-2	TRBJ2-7	ASTSGDSYEQY